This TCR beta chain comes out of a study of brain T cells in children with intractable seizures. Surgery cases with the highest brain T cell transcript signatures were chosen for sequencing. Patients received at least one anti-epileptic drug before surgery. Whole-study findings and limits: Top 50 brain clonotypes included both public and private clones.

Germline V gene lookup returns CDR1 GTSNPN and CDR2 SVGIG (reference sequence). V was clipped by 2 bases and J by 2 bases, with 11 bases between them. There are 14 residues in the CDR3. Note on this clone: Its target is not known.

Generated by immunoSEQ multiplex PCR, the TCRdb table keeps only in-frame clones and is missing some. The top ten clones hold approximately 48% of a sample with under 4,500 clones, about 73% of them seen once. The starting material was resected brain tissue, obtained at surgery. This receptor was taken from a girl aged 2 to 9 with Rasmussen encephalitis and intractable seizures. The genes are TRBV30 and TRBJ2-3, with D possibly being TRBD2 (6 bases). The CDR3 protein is CAWSPGTPTDTQYF. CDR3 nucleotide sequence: TGTGCCTGGAGTCCCGGGACTCCCACAGATACGCAGTATTTT.